These 3 T cell receptor beta chains were sequenced from one sample in a study of Graves' ophthalmopathy and Graves' hyperthyroidism. The authors amplified TCR beta CDR3 regions from RNA transcripts. Investigators did first-round RT-PCR with HTBI primers, then second-round multiplex PCR. Via MiXCR, TCRdb re-called the multiplex PCR reads, giving one row per CDR3 protein. The repertoire holds about 1.1 million distinct CDR3 sequences, with about two fifths as singletons. Sequencing was performed on peripheral blood or thyroid tissue (not recorded which). All receptors derive from an adult man with Graves' hyperthyroidism.

The table lists this clonotype with many counts. The CDR3, as DNA: TGCAGTGCTAGAGATCGGCGGGAGCAGTACTTC. Translating gives CSARDRREQYF. This chain links TRBV20-1 with TRBJ2-7; D is undetermined. CDR1 is DFQATT and CDR2 is SNEGSKA in the germline V gene (reference sequence). The CDR3 is 11 residues long. Trimming took 0 bases from V and 7 from J, leaving 7 bases between them.

CDR3: CAISDGQGANVLTF. CDR3 DNA: TGTGCCATCAGTGATGGGCAGGGGGCCAACGTCCTGACTTTC. This sequence joins TRBV10-3 and TRBJ2-6; D unresolved. V lost 3 bases, J lost 4 bases, and 7 bases lay in between. CDR1 ENHRY and CDR2 SYGVKD come from the germline V gene. The CDR3 loop spans 14 amino acids.

The chain recombines TRBV9 with TRBJ2-7; 8 bases map to TRBD1. CDR1 is SGDLS, CDR2 YYNGEE, per germline. The CDR3 sequence is 15 residues long. With 5 bases clipped from V and 1 base from J, the junction kept 8 bases outside the gene matches. CDR3 sequence: CASSPPGQASYEQYF. In nucleotides, the CDR3 is TGTGCCAGCAGTCCGCCGGGACAGGCGTCCTACGAGCAGTACTTC.